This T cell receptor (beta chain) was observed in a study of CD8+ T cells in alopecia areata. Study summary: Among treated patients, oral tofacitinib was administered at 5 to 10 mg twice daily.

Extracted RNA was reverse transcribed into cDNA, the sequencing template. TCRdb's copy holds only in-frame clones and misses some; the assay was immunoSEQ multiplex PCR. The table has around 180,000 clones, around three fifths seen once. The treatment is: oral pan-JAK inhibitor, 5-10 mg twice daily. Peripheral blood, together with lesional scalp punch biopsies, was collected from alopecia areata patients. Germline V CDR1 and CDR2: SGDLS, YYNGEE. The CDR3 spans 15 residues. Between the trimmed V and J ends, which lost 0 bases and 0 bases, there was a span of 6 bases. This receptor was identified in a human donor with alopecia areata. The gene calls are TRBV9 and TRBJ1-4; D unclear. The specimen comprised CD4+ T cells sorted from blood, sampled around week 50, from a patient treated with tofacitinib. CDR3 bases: TGTGCCAGCAGCGTAGATATAGCAACTAATGAAAAACTGTTTTTT. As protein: CASSVDIATNEKLFF.